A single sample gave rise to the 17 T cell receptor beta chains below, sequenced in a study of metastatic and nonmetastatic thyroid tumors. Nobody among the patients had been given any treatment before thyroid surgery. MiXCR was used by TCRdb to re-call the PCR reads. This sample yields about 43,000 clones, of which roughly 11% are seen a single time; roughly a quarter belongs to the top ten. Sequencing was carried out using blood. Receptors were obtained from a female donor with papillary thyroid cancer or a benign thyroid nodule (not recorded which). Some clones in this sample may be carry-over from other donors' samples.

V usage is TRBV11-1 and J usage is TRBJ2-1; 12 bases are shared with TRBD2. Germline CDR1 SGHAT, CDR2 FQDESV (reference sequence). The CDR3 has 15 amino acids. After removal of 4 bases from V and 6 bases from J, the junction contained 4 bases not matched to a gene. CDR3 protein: CASSSSGRACNEQFF. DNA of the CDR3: TGTGCCAGCAGCTCTAGCGGGAGGGCCTGCAATGAGCAGTTCTTC.

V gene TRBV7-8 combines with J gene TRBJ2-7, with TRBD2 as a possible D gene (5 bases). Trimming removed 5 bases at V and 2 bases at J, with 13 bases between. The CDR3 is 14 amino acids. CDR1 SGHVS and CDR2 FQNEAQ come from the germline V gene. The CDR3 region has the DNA TGTGCCAGCAGCCCACTGCCCGGGGCCTACGAGCAGTACTTC. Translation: CASSPLPGAYEQYF.

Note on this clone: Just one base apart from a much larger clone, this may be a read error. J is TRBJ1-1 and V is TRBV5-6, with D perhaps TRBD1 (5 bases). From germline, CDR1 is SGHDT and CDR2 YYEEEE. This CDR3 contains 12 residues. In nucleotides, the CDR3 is TGTTCCAGCAGCTTGGGGGGGACTGAAGCTTTCTTT. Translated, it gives CSSSLGGTEAFF.

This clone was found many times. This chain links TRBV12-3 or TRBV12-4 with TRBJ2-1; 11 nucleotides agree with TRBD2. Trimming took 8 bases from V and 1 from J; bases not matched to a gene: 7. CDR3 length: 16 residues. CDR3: CASGPSGRRSYNEQFF. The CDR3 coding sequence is TGTGCCAGCGGCCCTAGCGGGAGGAGATCCTACAATGAGCAGTTCTTC.

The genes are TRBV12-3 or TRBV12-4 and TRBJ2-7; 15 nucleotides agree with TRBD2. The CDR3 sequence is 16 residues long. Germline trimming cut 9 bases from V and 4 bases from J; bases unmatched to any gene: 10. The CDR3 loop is CARSPGTSGRKYEQYF. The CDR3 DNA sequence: TGTGCCAGAAGTCCAGGGACTAGCGGGAGGAAATACGAGCAGTACTTC.

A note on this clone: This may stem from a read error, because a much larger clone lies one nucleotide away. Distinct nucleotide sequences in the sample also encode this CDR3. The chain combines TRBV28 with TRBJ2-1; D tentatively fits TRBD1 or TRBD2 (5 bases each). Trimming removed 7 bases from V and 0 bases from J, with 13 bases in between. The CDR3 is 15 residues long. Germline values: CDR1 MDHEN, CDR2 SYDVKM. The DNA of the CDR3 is TGTGCCAGCACACCCGGGACCCGCTCCTACAATGAGCAGTTCTTC. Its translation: CASTPGTRSYNEQFF.

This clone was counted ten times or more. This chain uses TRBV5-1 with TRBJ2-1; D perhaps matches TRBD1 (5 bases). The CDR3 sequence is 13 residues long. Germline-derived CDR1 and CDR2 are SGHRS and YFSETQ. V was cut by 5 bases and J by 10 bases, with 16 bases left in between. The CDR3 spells CASRPDNDIEQFF. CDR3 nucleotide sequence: TGCGCCAGCAGACCGGACAATGACATCGAGCAGTTCTTC.

The CDR3 region has the DNA TGTGCCAGCAGCTTGGGAATGGGACAGCACTATGGCTACACCTTC. It specifies CASSLGMGQHYGYTF. The V and J genes are TRBV5-5 and TRBJ1-2; 7 nucleotides match TRBD1. The germline V gene encodes CDR1 SGHKS and CDR2 YYEKEE (reference sequence). With 0 bases clipped from V and 3 bases from J, the junction kept 5 bases outside the gene matches. CDR3 size: 15 residues. The whole variable domain, remainder taken from reference TRBV5-5 and TRBJ1-2, is DAGVTQSPTHLIKTRGQQVTLRCSPISGHKSVSWYQQVLGQGPQFIFQYYEKEERGRGNFPDRFSARQFPNYSSELNVNALLLGDSALYLCASSLGMGQHYGYTFGSGTRLTVV.

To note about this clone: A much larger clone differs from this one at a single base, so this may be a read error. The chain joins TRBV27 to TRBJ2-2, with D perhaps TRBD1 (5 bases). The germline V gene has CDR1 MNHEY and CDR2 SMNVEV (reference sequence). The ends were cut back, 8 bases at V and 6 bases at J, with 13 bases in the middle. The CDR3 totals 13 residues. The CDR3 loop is CASAKGLAGELFF. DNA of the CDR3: TGTGCCAGCGCCAAGGGGCTGGCCGGGGAGCTGTTTTTT.

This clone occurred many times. The CDR3 loop reads CASSLDGGARHKETQYF. As DNA, the CDR3 is TGTGCCAGCAGCTTGGATGGGGGCGCCAGGCACAAAGAGACCCAGTACTTC. This sequence joins TRBV5-4 and TRBJ2-5; tentative D call: TRBD1 (6 bases). Germline assignment: CDR1 SGHNT and CDR2 YYREEE (reference sequence). V lost 0 bases and J lost 3, with 18 bases in between. This CDR3 region has 17 residues.

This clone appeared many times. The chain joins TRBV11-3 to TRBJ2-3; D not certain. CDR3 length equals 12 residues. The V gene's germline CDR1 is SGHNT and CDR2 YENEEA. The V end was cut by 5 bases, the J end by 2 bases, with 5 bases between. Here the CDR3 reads CASSHDTDTQYF. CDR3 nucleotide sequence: TGTGCCAGCAGCCACGACACAGATACGCAGTATTTT.

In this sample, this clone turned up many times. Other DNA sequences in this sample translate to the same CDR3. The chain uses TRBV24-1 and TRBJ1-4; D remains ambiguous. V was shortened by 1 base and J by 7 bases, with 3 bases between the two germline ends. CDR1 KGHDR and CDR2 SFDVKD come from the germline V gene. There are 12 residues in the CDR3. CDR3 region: CATSDFGEKLFF. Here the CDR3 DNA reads TGTGCCACCAGTGATTTCGGTGAAAAACTGTTTTTT.

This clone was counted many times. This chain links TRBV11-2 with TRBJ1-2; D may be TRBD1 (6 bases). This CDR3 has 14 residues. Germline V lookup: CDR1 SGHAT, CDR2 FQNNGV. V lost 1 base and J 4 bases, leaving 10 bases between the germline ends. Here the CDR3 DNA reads TGTGCCAGCAGCTTAGGACCACAGGGCTATGGCTACACCTTC. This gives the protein CASSLGPQGYGYTF.

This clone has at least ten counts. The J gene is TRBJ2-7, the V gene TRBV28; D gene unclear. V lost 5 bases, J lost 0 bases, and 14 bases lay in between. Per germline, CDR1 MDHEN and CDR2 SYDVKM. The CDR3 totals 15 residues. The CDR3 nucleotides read TGTGCCAGCAGTCCTGTGGGTCTCGGCTCCTACGAGCAGTACTTC. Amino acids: CASSPVGLGSYEQYF.

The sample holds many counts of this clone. The CDR3 region is CASSVTSGRVLTDTQYF. The CDR3 nucleotides read TGTGCCAGCAGTGTTACTAGCGGGAGAGTCTTGACAGATACGCAGTATTTT. This sequence joins TRBV6-1 and TRBJ2-3; 11 nucleotides align to TRBD2. Germline V gene lookup returns CDR1 MNHNS and CDR2 SASEGT. This CDR3 spans 17 amino acids. The J segment lost 3 bases and the V segment lost 4 bases, leaving 9 bases of the junction unmatched.

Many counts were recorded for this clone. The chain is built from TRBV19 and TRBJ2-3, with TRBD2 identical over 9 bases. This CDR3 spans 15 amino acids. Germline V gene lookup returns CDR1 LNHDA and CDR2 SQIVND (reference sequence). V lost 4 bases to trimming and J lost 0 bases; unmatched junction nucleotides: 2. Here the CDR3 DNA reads TGTGCCAGTAGTACCGGACTAGCGAGCACAGATACGCAGTATTTT. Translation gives CASSTGLASTDTQYF.

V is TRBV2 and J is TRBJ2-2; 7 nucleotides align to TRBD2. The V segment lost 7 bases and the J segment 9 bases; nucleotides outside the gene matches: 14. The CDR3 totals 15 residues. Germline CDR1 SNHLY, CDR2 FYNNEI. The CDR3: CASIVPAGIGRELFF. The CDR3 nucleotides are TGTGCCAGCATTGTTCCAGCGGGAATCGGAAGGGAGCTGTTTTTT. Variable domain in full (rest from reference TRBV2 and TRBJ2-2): EPEVTQTPSHQVTQMGQEVILRCVPISNHLYFYWYRQILGQKVEFLVSFYNNEISEKSEIFDDQFSVERPDGSNFTLKIRSTKLEDSAMYFCASIVPAGIGRELFFGEGSRLTVL.